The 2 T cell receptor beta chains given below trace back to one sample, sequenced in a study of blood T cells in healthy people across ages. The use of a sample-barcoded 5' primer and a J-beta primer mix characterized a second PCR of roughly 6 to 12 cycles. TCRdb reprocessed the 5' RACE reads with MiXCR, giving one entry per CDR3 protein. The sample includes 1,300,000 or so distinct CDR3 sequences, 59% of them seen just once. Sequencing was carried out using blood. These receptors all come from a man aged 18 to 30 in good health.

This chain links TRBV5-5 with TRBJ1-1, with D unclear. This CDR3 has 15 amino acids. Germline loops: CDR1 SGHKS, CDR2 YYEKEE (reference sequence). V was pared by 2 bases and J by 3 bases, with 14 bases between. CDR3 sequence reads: CASSLRYLKDTEAFF. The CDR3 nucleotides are TGTGCCAGCAGCTTAAGGTATCTCAAGGACACTGAAGCTTTCTTT.

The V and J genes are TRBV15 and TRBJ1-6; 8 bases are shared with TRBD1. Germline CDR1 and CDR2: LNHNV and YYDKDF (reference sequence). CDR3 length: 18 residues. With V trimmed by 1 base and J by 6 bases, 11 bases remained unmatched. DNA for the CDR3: TGTGCCACCAGCAGAGGACTTGGGACGACAGGGGTTAATTCACCCCTCCACTTT. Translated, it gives CATSRGLGTTGVNSPLHF.